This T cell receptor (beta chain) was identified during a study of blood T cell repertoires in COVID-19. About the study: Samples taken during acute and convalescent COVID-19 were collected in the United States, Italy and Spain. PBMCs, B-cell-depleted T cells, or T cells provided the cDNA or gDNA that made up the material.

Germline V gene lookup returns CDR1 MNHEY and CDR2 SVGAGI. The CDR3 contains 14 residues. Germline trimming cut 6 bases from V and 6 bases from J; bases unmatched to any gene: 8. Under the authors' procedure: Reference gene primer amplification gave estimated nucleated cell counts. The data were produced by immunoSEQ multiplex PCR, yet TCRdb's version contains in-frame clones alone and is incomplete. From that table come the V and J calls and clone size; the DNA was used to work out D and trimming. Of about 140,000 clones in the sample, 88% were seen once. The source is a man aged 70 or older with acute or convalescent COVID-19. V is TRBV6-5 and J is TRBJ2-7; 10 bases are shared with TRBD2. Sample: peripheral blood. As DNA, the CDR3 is TGTGCCAGCAGCGACCTAGCGGGAGCTCCCGAGCAGTACTTC. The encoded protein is CASSDLAGAPEQYF.